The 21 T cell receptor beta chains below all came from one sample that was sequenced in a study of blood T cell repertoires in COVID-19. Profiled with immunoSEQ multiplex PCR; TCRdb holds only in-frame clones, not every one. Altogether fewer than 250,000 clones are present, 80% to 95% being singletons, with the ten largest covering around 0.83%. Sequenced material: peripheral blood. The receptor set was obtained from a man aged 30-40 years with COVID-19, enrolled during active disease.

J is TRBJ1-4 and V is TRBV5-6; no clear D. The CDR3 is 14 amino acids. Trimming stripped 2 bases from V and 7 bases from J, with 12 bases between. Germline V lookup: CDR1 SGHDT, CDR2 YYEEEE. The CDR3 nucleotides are TGTGCCAGCAGCTTTCTTGCGGCTGGTGAAAAACTGTTTTTT. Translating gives CASSFLAAGEKLFF.

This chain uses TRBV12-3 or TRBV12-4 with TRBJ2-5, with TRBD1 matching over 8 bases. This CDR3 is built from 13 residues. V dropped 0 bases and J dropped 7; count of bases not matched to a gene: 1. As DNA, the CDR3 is TGTGCCAGCAGTTTAGCACAGGGGGGGACCCAGTACTTC. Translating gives CASSLAQGGTQYF.

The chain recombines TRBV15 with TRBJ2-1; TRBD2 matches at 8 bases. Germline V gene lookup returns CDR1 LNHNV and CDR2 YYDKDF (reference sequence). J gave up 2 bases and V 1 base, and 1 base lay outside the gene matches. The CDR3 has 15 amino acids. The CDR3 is CATSRVAGTYNEQFF. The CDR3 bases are TGTGCCACCAGCAGAGTAGCGGGGACCTACAATGAGCAGTTCTTC.

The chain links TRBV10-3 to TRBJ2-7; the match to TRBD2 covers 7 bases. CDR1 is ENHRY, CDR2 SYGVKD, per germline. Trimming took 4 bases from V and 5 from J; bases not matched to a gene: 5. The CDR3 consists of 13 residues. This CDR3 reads CAISVGGRDEQYF. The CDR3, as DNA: TGTGCCATCAGTGTGGGGGGGAGGGACGAGCAGTACTTC.

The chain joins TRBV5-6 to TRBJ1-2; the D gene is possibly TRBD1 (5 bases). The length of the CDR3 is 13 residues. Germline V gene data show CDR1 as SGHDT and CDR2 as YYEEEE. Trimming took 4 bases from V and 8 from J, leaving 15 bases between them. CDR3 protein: CASSIRALRGYTF. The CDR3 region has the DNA TGTGCCAGCAGCATCAGGGCCCTGCGGGGCTACACCTTC. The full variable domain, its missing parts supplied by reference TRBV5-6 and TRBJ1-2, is DAGVTQSPTHLIKTRGQQVTLRCSPKSGHDTVSWYQQALGQGPQFIFQYYEEEERQRGNFPDRFSGHQFPNYSSELNVNALLLGDSALYLCASSIRALRGYTFGSGTRLTVV.

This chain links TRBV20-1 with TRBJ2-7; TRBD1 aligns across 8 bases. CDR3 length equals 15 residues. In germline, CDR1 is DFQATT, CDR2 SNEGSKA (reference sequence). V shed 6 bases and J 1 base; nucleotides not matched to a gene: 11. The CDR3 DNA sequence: TGCAGTGCCAGTCGGGGTCAGGGGGCATCCTACGAGCAGTACTTC. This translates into CSASRGQGASYEQYF.

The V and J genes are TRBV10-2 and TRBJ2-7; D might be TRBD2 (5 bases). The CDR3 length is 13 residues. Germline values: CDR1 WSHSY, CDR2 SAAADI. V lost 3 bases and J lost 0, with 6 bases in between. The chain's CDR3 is CASSEGSSYEQYF. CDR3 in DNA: TGCGCCAGCAGTGAAGGGAGCTCCTACGAGCAGTACTTC.

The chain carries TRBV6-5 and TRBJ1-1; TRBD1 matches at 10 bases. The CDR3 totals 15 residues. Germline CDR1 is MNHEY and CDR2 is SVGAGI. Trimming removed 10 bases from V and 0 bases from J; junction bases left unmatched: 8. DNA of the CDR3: TGTGCCACCGTATCGGGACAGGGGTTGAACACTGAAGCTTTCTTT. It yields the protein CATVSGQGLNTEAFF.

The CDR3 DNA reads TGCGCCAGCAGCCGCGGACAGGGGGCGAAAGATACGCAGTATTTT. Translation gives CASSRGQGAKDTQYF. This chain joins TRBV4-1 and TRBJ2-3, with 11 bases identical to TRBD1. Trimming took 4 bases from V and 5 from J; bases not matched to a gene: 5. CDR1 MGHRA and CDR2 YSYEKL come from the germline V gene. This CDR3 contains 15 residues.

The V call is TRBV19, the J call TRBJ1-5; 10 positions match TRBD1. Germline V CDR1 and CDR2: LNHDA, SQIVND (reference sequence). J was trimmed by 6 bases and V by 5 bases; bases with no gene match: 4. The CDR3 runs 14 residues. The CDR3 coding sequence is TGTGCCAGTAGTTGGGGACAGGGGCGTCAGCCCCAGCATTTT. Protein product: CASSWGQGRQPQHF.

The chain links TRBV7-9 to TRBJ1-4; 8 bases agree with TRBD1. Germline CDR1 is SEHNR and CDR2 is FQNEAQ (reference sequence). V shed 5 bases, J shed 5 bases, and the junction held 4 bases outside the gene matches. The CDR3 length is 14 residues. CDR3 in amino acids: CASSIGQGNEKLFF. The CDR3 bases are TGTGCCAGCAGCATTGGACAGGGCAATGAAAAACTGTTTTTT.

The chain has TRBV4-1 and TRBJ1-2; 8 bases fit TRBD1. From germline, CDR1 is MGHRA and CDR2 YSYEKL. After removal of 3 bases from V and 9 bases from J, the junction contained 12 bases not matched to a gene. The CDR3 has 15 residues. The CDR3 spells CASSQGGQGSISYTF. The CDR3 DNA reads TGCGCCAGCAGCCAGGGCGGACAGGGAAGTATCAGCTACACCTTC.

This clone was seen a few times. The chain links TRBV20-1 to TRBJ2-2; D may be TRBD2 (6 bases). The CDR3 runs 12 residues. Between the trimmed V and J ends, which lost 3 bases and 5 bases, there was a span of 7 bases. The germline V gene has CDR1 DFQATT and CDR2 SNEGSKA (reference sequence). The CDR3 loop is CSASGGTGELFF. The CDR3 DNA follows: TGCAGTGCTAGTGGAGGGACCGGGGAGCTGTTTTTT.

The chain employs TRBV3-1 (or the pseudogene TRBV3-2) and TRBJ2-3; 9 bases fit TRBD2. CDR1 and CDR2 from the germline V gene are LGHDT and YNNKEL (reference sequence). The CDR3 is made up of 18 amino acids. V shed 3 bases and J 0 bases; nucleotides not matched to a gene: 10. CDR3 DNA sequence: TGTGCCAGCAGCCAGGGGAATAGCGGGGGCGTTAGCACAGATACGCAGTATTTT. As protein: CASSQGNSGGVSTDTQYF.

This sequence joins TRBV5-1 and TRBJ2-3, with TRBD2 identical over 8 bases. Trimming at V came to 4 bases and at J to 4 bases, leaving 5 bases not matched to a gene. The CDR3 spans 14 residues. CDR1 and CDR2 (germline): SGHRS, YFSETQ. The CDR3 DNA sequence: TGCGCCAGCAGCCCCGGGGGGGGAGCAGATACGCAGTATTTT. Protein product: CASSPGGGADTQYF.

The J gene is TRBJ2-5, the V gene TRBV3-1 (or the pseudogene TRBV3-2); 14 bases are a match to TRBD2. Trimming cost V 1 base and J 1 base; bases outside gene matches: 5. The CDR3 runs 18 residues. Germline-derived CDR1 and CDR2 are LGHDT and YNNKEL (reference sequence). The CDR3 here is CASSQGLTSGGVQETQYF. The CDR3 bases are TGTGCCAGCAGCCAAGGACTGACTAGCGGGGGGGTCCAAGAGACCCAGTACTTC.

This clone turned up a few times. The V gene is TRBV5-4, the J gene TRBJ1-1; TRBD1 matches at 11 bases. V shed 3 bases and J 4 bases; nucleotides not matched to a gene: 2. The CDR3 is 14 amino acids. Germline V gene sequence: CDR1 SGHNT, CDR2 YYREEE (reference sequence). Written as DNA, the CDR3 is TGTGCCAGCAGCTCCGGACAGGGGGCCACTGAAGCTTTCTTT. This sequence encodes CASSSGQGATEAFF.

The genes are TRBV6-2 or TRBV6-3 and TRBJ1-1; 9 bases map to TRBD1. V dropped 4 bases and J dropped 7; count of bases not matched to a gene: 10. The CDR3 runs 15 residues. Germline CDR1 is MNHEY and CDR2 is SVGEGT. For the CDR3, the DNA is TGTGCCAGCAGTTTACAGGGGGCGGAGAAAAGTGAAGCTTTCTTT. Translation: CASSLQGAEKSEAFF.

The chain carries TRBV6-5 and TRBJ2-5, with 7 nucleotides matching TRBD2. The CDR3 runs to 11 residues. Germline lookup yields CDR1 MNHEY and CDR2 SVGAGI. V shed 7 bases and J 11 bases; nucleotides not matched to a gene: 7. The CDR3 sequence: CASKGGSYQYF. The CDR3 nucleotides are TGTGCCAGCAAGGGAGGGTCTTATCAGTACTTC.

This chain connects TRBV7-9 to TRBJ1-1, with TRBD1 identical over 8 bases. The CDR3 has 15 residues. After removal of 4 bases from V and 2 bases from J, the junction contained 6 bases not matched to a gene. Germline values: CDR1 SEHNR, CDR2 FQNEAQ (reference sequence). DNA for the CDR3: TGTGCCAGCAGCTGGGGACAGGAGACTAACACTGAAGCTTTCTTT. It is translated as CASSWGQETNTEAFF. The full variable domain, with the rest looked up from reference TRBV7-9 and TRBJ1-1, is DTGVSQNPRHKITKRGQNVTFRCDPISEHNRLYWYRQTLGQGPEFLTYFQNEAQLEKSRLLSDRFSAERPKGSFSTLEIQRTEQGDSAMYLCASSWGQETNTEAFFGQGTRLTVV.

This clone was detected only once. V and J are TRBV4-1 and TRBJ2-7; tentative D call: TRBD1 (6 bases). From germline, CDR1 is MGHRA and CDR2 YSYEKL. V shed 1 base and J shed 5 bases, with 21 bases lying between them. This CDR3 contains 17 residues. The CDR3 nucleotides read TGCGCCAGCAGCCAAGGGGGGCACAGCAGCTTCGTGGACGAGCAGTACTTC. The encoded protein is CASSQGGHSSFVDEQYF.